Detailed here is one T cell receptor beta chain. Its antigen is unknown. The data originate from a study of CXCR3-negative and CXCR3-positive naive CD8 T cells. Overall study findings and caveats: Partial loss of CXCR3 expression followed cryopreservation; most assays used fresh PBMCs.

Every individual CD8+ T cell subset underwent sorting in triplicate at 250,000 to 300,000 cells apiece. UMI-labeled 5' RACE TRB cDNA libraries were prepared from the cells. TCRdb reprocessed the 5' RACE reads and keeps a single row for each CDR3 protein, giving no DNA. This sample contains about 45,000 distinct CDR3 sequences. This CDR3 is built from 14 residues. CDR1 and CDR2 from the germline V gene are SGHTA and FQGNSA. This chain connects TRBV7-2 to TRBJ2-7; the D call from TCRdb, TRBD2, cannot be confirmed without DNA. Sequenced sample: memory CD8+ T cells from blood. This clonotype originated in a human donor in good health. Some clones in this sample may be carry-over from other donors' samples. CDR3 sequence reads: CASSGNDYSYEQYF.